The 12 T cell receptor beta chains below were found in one sample sequenced in a study of cytomegalovirus exposure and HLA in healthy donors. 13 Jbeta primers and 60 Vbeta primers were used for the PCR. Only in-frame clones appear in the TCRdb table, and some are missing; sequencing was by immunoSEQ multiplex PCR. The sample has approximately 240,000 clones; roughly 82% are singletons. Sample: PBMCs. The receptors were sampled from a woman between 40 and 55 years old in good health and CMV-seropositive.

This clone was seen more than once but under ten times. The V call is TRBV5-1, the J call TRBJ1-1; D is ambiguous. V lost 0 bases and J lost 0, with 9 bases in between. CDR3 length: 15 amino acids. CDR1 and CDR2 from the germline V gene are SGHRS and YFSETQ. The CDR3 region has the DNA TGCGCCAGCAGCTTGGTTGTTGGCCTGAACACTGAAGCTTTCTTT. It encodes CASSLVVGLNTEAFF.

This chain connects TRBV29-1 to TRBJ2-5; tentatively, D is TRBD1 (5 bases). Trimming took 4 bases from V and 5 from J, leaving 14 bases between them. Germline V gives CDR1 SQVTM, CDR2 ANQGSEA. The CDR3 covers 13 residues. The CDR3 here is CSVVAQGWETQYF. CDR3 nucleotides: TGCAGCGTTGTGGCCCAGGGCTGGGAGACCCAGTACTTC.

This clone turned up a few times. This chain connects TRBV6-1 to TRBJ1-2; D uncertain. Deletions cut 0 bases from V and 5 bases from J, with 4 bases between. This CDR3 spans 12 amino acids. Germline V lookup: CDR1 MNHNS, CDR2 SASEGT. This CDR3 reads CASSEAEYGYTF. CDR3 in DNA: TGTGCCAGCAGTGAAGCGGAGTATGGCTACACCTTC.

Concerning this clone: One junction end disagrees with the germline gene, perhaps due to a read error. The gene calls are TRBV4-1 and TRBJ1-2; 7 bases fit TRBD1. The germline V gene encodes CDR1 MGHRA and CDR2 YSYEKL. This CDR3 has 13 amino acids. The CDR3 protein is CASSQDIGRQGDF. CDR3 DNA sequence: TGCGCCAGCAGCCAAGATATAGGAAGACAGGGCGATTTC.

The chain has TRBV4-3 and TRBJ1-2; 7 bases line up with TRBD1. Germline V gene data show CDR1 as LGHNA and CDR2 as YSLEER. This CDR3 spans 14 amino acids. With 1 base clipped from V and 4 bases from J, the junction kept 3 bases outside the gene matches. As DNA, the CDR3 is TGCGCCAGCAGCCAAGGGACAGGCGTCTATGGCTACACCTTC. Translated, it gives CASSQGTGVYGYTF.

This clone was recorded a few times. The V gene is TRBV10-3, the J gene TRBJ1-2, with TRBD1 as a possible D gene (6 bases). CDR1 is ENHRY, CDR2 SYGVKD, per germline. V was cut by 10 bases and J by 4 bases, with 13 bases left in between. This CDR3 is built from 12 residues. CDR3 DNA: TGTGCCACCGCAACAGGGCTCTATGGCTACACCTTC. Its translation: CATATGLYGYTF.

This CDR3 is CASRKAGGETEAFF. The CDR3 bases are TGTGCCAGCAGGAAGGCAGGGGGCGAAACTGAAGCTTTCTTT. V gene TRBV13 combines with J gene TRBJ1-1; 8 bases agree with TRBD1. Germline V gives CDR1 PRHDT, CDR2 FYEKMQ (reference sequence). Trimming at V came to 6 bases and at J to 5 bases, leaving 8 bases not matched to a gene. This CDR3 contains 14 residues. The whole variable domain, remainder taken from reference TRBV13 and TRBJ1-1, is AAGVIQSPRHLIKEKRETATLKCYPIPRHDTVYWYQQGPGQDPQFLISFYEKMQSDKGSIPDRFSAQQFSDYHSELNMSSLELGDSALYFCASRKAGGETEAFFGQGTRLTVV.

This clone was seen a handful of times. The chain carries TRBV5-4 and TRBJ1-2; 7 bases agree with TRBD1. Trimming removed 2 bases from V and 2 bases from J; junction bases left unmatched: 15. Germline CDR1 reads SGHNT; CDR2 reads YYREEE (reference sequence). The CDR3 consists of 18 residues. In nucleotides, the CDR3 is TGTGCCAGCAGCTTAGGTAGTTTCGACAGGGAAAAAAACTATGGCTACACCTTC. It yields the protein CASSLGSFDREKNYGYTF.

This chain's CDR3 is CASSPQGGEQYF. CDR3 nucleotide sequence: TGTGCCAGCAGCCCACAGGGGGGCGAGCAGTACTTC. The gene calls are TRBV11-2 and TRBJ2-7, with 8 bases lining up with TRBD1. This CDR3 spans 12 amino acids. Trimming took 5 bases from V and 6 from J; bases not matched to a gene: 3. In germline, CDR1 is SGHAT, CDR2 FQNNGV. Drawing the rest from reference TRBV11-2 and TRBJ2-7, the complete variable domain is EAGVAQSPRYKIIEKRQSVAFWCNPISGHATLYWYQQILGQGPKLLIQFQNNGVVDDSQLPKDRFSAERLKGVDSTLKIQPAKLEDSAVYLCASSPQGGEQYFGPGTRLTVT.

The chain employs TRBV7-2 and TRBJ2-7; TRBD1 might be the D (5 bases). Germline lookup yields CDR1 SGHTA and CDR2 FQGNSA. The CDR3 contains 13 residues. V lost 8 bases to trimming and J lost 2 bases, with 13 bases between them. The CDR3 reads CASGTPGTYEQYF. The CDR3 DNA is TGTGCCAGCGGAACGCCAGGGACCTACGAGCAGTACTTC.

About this clone: The sample has other DNA sequences that encode this CDR3 too. This sequence joins TRBV7-2 and TRBJ2-3, with D possibly being TRBD2 (5 bases). Per germline, CDR1 SGHTA and CDR2 FQGNSA. V lost 2 bases to trimming and J lost 0 bases, with 9 bases between them. The CDR3 spans 15 residues. This CDR3 is CASSLSGLSTDTQYF. The CDR3 coding sequence is TGTGCCAGCAGCTTAAGCGGCCTCAGCACAGATACGCAGTATTTT. Looking up the rest from reference TRBV7-2 and TRBJ2-3 gives the full variable domain: GAGVSQSPSNKVTEKGKDVELRCDPISGHTALYWYRQSLGQGLEFLIYFQGNSAPDKSGLPSDRFSAERTGGSVSTLTIQRTQQEDSAVYLCASSLSGLSTDTQYFGPGTRLTVL.

The gene calls are TRBV5-4 and TRBJ2-5, with 9 bases lining up with TRBD1. The J call is doubtful: the DNA matches TRBJ2-7 better. Germline CDR1 SGHNT, CDR2 YYREEE (reference sequence). CDR3 length: 14 residues. Here the CDR3 DNA reads TGTGCCAGCAGCGCCGGACAGGGGTTTGACGAGCAGTACTTC. Translated, it gives CASSAGQGFDEQYF.